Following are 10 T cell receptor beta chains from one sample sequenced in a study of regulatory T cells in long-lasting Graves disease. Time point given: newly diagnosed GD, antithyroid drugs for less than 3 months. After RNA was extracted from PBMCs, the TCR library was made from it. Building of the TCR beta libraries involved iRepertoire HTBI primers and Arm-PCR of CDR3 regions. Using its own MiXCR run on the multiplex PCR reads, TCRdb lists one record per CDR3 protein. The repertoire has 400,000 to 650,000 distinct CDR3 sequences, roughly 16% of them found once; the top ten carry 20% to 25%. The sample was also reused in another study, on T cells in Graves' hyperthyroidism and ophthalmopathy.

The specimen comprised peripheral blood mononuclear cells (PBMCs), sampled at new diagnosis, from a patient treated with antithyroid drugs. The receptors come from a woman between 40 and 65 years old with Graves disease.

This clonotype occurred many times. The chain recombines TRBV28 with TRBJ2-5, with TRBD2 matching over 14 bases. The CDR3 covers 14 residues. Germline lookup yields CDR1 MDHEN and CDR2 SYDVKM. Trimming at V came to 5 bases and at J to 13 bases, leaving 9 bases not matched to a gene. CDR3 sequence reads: CASSPGLAGGGLYF. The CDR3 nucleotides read TGTGCCAGCAGTCCTGGACTAGCGGGGGGTGGTTTGTACTTC.

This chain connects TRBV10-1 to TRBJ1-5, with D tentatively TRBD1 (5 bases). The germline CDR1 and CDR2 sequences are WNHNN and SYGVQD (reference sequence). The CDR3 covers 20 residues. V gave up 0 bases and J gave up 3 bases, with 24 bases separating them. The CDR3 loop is CASSESFTTPPDSYNQPQHF. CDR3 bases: TGCGCCAGCAGTGAGTCTTTTACCACCCCTCCTGACAGTTACAATCAGCCCCAGCATTTT.

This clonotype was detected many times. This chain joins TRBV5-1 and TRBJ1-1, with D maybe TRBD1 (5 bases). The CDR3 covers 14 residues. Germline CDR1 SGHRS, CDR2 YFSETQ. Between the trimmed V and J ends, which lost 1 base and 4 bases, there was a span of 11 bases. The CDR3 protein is CASSLRGDSTEAFF. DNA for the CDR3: TGCGCCAGCAGCTTGAGGGGTGACAGCACTGAAGCTTTCTTT.

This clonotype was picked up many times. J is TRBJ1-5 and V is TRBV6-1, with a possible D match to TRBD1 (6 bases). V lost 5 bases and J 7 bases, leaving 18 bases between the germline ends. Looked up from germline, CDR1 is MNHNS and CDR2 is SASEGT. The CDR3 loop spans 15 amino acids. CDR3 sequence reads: CASSQGNRVGQPQHF. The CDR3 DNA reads TGTGCCAGCAGTCAGGGCAACAGGGTGGGCCAGCCCCAGCATTTT.

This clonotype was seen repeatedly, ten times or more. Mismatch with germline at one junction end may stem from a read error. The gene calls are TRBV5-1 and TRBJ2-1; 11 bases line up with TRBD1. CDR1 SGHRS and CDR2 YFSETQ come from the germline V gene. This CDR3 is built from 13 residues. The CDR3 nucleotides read TGTGCCAGCAGCTGGACAGGGGGCTTTGAGCAGTTCTTC. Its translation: CASSWTGGFEQFF.

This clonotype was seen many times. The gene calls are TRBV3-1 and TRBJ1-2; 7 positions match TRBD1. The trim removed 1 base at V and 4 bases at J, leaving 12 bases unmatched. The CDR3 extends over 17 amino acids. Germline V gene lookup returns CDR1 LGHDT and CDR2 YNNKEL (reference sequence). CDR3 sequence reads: CASSQVGLTGLGYGYTF. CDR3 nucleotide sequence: TGTGCCAGCAGCCAAGTAGGTTTGACAGGGCTCGGCTATGGCTACACCTTC.

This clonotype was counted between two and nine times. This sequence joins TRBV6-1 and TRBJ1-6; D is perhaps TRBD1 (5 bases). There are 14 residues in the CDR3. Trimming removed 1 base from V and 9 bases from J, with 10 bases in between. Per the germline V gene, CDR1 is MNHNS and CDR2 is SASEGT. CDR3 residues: CASSEGGQGSPLHF. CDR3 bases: TGTGCCAGCAGTGAAGGAGGGCAGGGTTCACCCCTCCACTTT.

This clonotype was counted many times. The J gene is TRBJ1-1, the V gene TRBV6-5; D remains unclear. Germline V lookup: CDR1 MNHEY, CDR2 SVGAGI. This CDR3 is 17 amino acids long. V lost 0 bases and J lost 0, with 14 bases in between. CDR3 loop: CASSYSIRGAMNTEAFF. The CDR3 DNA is TGTGCCAGCAGTTACTCGATTCGGGGAGCCATGAACACTGAAGCTTTCTTT.

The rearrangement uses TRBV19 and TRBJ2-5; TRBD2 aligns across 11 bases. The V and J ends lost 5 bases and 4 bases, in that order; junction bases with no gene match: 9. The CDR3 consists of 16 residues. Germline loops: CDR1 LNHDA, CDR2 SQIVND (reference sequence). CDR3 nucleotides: TGTGCCAGTAGTGACGTAGCGGGGGGGCCGAGAGAGACCCAGTACTTC. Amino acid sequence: CASSDVAGGPRETQYF.

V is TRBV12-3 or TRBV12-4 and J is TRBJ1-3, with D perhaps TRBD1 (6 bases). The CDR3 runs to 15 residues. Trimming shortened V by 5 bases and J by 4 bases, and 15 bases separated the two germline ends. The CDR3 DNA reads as TGTGCCAGCAGTCCAACAGGGTTTTCAGGAAACACCATATATTTT. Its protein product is CASSPTGFSGNTIYF.